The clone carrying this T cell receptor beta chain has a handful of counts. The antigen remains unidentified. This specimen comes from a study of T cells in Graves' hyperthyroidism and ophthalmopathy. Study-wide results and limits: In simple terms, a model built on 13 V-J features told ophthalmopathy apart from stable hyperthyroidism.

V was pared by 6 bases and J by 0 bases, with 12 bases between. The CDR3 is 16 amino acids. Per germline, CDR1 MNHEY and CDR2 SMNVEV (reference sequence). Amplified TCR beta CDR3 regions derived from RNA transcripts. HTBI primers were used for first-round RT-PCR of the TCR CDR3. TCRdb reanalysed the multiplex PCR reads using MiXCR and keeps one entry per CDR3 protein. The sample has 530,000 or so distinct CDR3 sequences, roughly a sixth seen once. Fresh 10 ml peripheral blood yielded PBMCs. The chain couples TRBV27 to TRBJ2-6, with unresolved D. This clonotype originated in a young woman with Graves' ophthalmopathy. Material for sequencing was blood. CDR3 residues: CASSLTWGSGANVLTF. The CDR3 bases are TGTGCCAGCAGCCTTACGTGGGGCTCTGGGGCCAACGTCCTGACTTTC.